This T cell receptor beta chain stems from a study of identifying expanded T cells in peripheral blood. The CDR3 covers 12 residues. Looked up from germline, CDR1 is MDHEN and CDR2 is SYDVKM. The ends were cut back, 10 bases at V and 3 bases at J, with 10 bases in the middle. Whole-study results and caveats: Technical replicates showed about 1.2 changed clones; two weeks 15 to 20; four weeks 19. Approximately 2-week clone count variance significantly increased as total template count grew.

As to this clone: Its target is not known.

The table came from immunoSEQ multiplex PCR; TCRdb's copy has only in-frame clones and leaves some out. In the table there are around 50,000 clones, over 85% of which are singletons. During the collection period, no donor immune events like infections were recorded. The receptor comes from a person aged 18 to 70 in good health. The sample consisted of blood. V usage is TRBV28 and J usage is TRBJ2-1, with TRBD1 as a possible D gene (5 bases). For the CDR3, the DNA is TGTGCCACCTTGGACAACTACAATGAGCAGTTCTTC. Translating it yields CATLDNYNEQFF.